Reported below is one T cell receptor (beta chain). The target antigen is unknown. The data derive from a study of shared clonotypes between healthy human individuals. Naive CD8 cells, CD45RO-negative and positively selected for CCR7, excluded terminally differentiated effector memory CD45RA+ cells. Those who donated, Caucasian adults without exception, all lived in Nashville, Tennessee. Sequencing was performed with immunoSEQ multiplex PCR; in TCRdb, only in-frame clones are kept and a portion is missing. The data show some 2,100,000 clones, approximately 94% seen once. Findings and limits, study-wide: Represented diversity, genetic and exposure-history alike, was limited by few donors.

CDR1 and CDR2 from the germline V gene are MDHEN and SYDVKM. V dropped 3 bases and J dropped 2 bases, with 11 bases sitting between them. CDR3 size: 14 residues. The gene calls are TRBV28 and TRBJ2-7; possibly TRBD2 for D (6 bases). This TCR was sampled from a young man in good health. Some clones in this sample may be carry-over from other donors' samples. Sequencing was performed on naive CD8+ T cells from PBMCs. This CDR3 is CASSFKRATYEQYF. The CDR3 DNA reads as TGTGCCAGCAGTTTTAAGCGGGCAACCTACGAGCAGTACTTC.